Listed below are T cell receptor beta chains from one sample, sequenced in a study of STAT5B mutations in CD4+ large granular lymphocyte leukemia. Repertoires were generated with immunoSEQ multiplex PCR, while TCRdb's copy carries only in-frame clones and drops some. The sample includes about 24,000 clones, about three quarters seen only once; the top ten take 0.55% to 0.75%. Sequenced input: CD4+ T cells from blood buffy coats. Receptor source: a human donor in good health. The CDR3 runs from the conserved cysteine through the conserved F or W. The D gene is left open where the match is weak. Clone size is stated in some rows and not others, as once, few, many or a class when expanded.

>-|TRBJ2-7|TRBD1|TRBV28
CASTPVGTGEAYEQYF
TGTGCCAGCACCCCAGTGGGGACAGGGGAGGCCTACGAGCAGTACTTC
>few|TRBJ1-4|TRBD1|TRBV6-5
CASSSDRGRVKLFF
TGTGCCAGCAGTAGTGACAGGGGGCGCGTAAAACTGTTTTTT
>-|TRBJ1-2|-|TRBV6-6
CASSQGNYGYTF
TGTGCCAGCAGCCAGGGTAACTATGGCTACACCTTC
>-|TRBJ1-6|-|TRBV7-2
CASSLVLGGLNSPLHF
TGTGCCAGCAGCTTAGTTCTGGGGGGCCTTAATTCACCCCTCCACTTT
>-|TRBJ2-7|-|TRBV28
CASSLSPGGAQVEQYF
TGTGCCAGCAGTTTATCCCCAGGGGGGGCGCAGGTCGAGCAGTACTTC
>-|TRBJ1-1|-|TRBV7-2
CASSLVQARNTEAFF
TGTGCCAGCAGCTTAGTGCAGGCGAGGAACACTGAAGCTTTCTTT
>few|TRBJ1-1|TRBD1|TRBV28
CASSPGQANTEAFF
TGTGCCAGCAGCCCGGGACAGGCGAACACTGAAGCTTTCTTT
>-|TRBJ1-5|TRBD1|TRBV2
CASTDQGAGQPQHF
TGTGCCAGCACTGATCAGGGGGCAGGTCAGCCCCAGCATTTT
>few|TRBJ2-1|-|TRBV27
CASSLQSSKISYNEQFF
TGTGCCAGCAGTTTACAGTCTTCCAAGATCTCCTACAATGAGCAGTTCTTC
>-|TRBJ2-7|-|TRBV28
CASSPPTGGAGEQYF
TGTGCCAGCAGTCCACCCACCGGCGGGGCTGGTGAGCAGTACTTC
>few|TRBJ1-1|-|TRBV5-1
CASSLGERTEAFF
TGCGCCAGCAGCCTCGGAGAGCGGACTGAAGCTTTCTTT
>-|TRBJ2-1|TRBD2|TRBV5-1
CASSPPLAGGYEQFF
TGCGCCAGCAGCCCCCCCCTAGCGGGGGGCTATGAGCAGTTCTTC
>-|TRBJ2-1|TRBD2|TRBV6-1
CASSGKAGGTYNEQFF
TGTGCCAGCAGTGGGAAAGCGGGGGGAACTTACAATGAGCAGTTCTTC
>-|TRBJ2-2|TRBD1|TRBV28
CASSLLGTGAGELFF
TGTGCCAGCAGTTTATTAGGGACAGGGGCCGGGGAGCTGTTTTTT
>once|TRBJ1-1|-|TRBV28
CASSPYEAGTKRGAFF
TGTGCCAGCAGCCCTTATGAGGCAGGGACCAAAAGGGGAGCTTTCTTT
>few|TRBJ1-2|TRBD1|TRBV5-1
CASSSNRGGDGYTF
TGCGCCAGCAGCTCGAACAGGGGAGGAGATGGCTACACCTTC
>-|TRBJ2-7|-|TRBV5-4
CASSLGPFYEQYF
TGTGCCAGCAGCTTAGGACCCTTCTACGAGCAGTACTTC
>-|TRBJ2-3|TRBD1|TRBV18
CASSPGTGGTDTQYF
TGTGCCAGCTCCCCCGGGACAGGGGGAACAGATACGCAGTATTTT
>-|TRBJ2-1|-|TRBV7-8
CASSKGAGGQFF
TGTGCCAGCAGCAAGGGAGCCGGGGGTCAGTTCTTC
>-|TRBJ2-7|TRBD2|TRBV7-2
CASSLGLAGWNEQYF
TGTGCCAGCAGCTTAGGACTAGCGGGGTGGAACGAGCAGTACTTC
>-|TRBJ1-5|TRBD1|TRBV5-8
CASSSELTGGNQPQHF
TGTGCCAGCAGCTCCGAACTAACAGGGGGAAATCAGCCCCAGCATTTT
>-|TRBJ1-4|-|TRBV28
CASSLQGSMFF
TGTGCCAGCAGCCTACAGGGATCGATGTTTTTT
>-|TRBJ2-4|-|TRBV5-8
CASSLGARTYYSENIQYF
TGTGCCAGCAGCTTGGGAGCCCGTACCTACTACTCGGAAAACATTCAGTACTTC
>-|TRBJ2-5|TRBD1|TRBV2
CASSIDRGHQETQYF
TGTGCCAGCAGTATTGACAGGGGGCATCAAGAGACCCAGTACTTC
>-|TRBJ1-2|-|TRBV6-1
CASSDLQGRGYTF
TGTGCCAGCAGTGATCTACAGGGAAGGGGCTACACCTTC
>-|TRBJ2-5|-|TRBV2
CASKMSQETQYF
TGTGCCAGCAAAATGTCCCAAGAGACCCAGTACTTC
>-|TRBJ2-1|TRBD1|TRBV19
CASSPDRDPFNYNEQFF
TGTGCCAGTAGTCCGGACAGGGACCCGTTTAACTACAATGAGCAGTTCTTC
>-|TRBJ2-1|-|TRBV7-9
CASSLGTGWNNEQFF
TGTGCCAGCAGCTTAGGAACAGGGTGGAACAATGAGCAGTTCTTC
>-|TRBJ2-7|-|TRBV18
CASSPSPGPGPYEQYF
TGTGCCAGCTCACCCTCCCCAGGACCGGGGCCCTACGAGCAGTACTTC
>-|TRBJ2-5|TRBD1|TRBV4-2
CASSQDPQGQQETQYF
TGTGCCAGCAGCCAAGATCCCCAGGGACAGCAAGAGACCCAGTACTTC
>once|TRBJ2-7|TRBD1|TRBV11-2
CASSLSETGVSYEQYF
TGTGCCAGCAGCCTTAGTGAGACAGGGGTCTCCTACGAGCAGTACTTC
>-|TRBJ2-2|-|TRBV18
CASSPTGHTFNTGELFF
TGTGCCAGCTCACCAACGGGGCACACATTCAACACCGGGGAGCTGTTTTTT
>-|TRBJ1-2|TRBD1|TRBV28
CASNGGSGTGLSTF
TGTGCCAGCAATGGTGGTTCCGGGACAGGTCTCTCCACCTTC
>-|TRBJ2-2|-|TRBV7-9
CASSSDTYTGELFF
TGTGCCAGCAGCTCGGACACATACACCGGGGAGCTGTTTTTT
>-|TRBJ2-1|-|TRBV20-1
CSALGRNEQFF
TGCAGTGCTCTTGGCAGAAATGAGCAGTTCTTC
>-|TRBJ1-4|-|TRBV25-1
CASSDVYSEKLFF
TGTGCCAGCAGTGACGTCTATAGTGAAAAACTGTTTTTT
>-|TRBJ2-1|TRBD1|TRBV28
CASSPSGTGNNEQFF
TGTGCCAGCAGCCCCTCCGGGACAGGGAACAATGAGCAGTTCTTC